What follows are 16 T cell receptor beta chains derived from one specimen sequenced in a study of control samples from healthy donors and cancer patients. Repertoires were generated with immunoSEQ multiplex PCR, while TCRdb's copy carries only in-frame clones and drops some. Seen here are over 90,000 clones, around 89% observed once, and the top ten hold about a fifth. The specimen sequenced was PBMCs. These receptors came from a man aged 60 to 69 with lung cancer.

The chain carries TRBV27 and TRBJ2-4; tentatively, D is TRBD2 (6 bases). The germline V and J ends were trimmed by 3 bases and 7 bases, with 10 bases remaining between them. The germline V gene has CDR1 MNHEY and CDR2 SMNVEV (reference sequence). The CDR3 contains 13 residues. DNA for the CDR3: TGTGCCAGCAGTTTCGGAGCGGGTAACATTCAGTACTTC. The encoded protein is CASSFGAGNIQYF.

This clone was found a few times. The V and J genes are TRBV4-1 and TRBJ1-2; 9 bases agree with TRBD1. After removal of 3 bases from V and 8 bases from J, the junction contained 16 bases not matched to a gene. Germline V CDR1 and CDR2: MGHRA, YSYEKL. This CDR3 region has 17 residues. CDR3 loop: CASSHVPGQGSDKGYTF. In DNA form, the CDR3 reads TGCGCCAGCAGCCATGTCCCGGGACAGGGTTCGGATAAGGGCTACACCTTC.

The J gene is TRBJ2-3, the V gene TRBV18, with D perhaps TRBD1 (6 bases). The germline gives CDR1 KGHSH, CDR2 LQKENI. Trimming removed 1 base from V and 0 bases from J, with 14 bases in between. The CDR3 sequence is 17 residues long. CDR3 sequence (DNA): TGTGCCAGCTCACCACGGTGGGGGCAGGGAAGCACAGATACGCAGTATTTT. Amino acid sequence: CASSPRWGQGSTDTQYF.

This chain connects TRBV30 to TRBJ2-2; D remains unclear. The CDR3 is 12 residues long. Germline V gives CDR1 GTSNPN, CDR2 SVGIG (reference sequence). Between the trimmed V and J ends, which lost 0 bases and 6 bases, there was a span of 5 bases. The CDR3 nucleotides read TGTGCCTGGAGTGTTCAGGCCGGGGAGCTGTTTTTT. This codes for CAWSVQAGELFF.

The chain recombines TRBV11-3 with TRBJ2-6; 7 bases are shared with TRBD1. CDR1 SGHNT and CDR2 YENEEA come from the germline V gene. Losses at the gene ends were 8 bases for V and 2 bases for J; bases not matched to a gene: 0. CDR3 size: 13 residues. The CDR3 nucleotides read TGTGCCAGCGACAGGGCTGGGGCCAACGTCCTGACTTTC. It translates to CASDRAGANVLTF.

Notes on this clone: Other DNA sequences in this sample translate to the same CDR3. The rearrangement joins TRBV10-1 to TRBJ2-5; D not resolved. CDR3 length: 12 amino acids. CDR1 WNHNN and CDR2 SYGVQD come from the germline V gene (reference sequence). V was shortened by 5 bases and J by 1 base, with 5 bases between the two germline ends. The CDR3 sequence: CASSPGQETQYF. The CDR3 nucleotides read TGCGCCAGCAGTCCAGGCCAAGAGACCCAGTACTTC.

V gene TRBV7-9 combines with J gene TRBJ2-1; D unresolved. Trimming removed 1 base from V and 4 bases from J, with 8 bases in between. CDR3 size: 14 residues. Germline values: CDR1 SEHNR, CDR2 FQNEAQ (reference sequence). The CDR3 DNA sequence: TGTGCCAGCAGCTTAGTAGTTGCTTACAATGAGCAGTTCTTC. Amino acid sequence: CASSLVVAYNEQFF.

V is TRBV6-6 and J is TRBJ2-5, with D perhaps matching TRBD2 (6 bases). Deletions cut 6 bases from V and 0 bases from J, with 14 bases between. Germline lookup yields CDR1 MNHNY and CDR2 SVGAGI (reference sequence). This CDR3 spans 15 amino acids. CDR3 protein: CASRSRAGYQETQYF. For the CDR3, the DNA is TGTGCCAGCAGGTCCCGGGCGGGGTACCAAGAGACCCAGTACTTC.

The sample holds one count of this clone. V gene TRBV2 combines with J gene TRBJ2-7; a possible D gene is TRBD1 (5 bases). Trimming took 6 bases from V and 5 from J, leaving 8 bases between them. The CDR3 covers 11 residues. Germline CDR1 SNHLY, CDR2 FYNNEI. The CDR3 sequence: CASRDIDEQYV. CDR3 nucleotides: TGTGCCAGCAGGGACATCGACGAGCAGTACGTC.

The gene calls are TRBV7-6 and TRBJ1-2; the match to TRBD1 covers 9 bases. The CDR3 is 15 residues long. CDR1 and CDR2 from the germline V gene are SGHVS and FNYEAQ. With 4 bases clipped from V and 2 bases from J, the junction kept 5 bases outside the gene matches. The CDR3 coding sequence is TGTGCCAGCAGCTCGCTTGGACAGGGGAACTATGGCTACACCTTC. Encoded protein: CASSSLGQGNYGYTF.

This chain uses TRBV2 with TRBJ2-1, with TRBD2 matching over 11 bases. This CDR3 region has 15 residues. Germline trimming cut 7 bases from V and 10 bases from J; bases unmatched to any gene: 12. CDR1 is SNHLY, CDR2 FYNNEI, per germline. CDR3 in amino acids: CASIRLAGFREEQFF. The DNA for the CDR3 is TGTGCCAGCATCCGACTAGCGGGGTTTAGGGAAGAGCAGTTCTTC.

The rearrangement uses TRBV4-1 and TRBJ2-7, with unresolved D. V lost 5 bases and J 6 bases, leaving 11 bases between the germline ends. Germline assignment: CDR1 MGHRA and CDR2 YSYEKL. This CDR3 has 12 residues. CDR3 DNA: TGCGCCAGCAGCTCTTTCGGTGGCGAGCAGTACTTC. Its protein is CASSSFGGEQYF.

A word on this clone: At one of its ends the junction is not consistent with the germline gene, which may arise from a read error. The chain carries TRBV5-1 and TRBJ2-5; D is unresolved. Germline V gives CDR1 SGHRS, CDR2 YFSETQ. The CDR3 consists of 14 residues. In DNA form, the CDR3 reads TGCGCCAACAGCTTTAACGCCTTCCAAGAGACCCAGTACTTC. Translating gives CANSFNAFQETQYF.

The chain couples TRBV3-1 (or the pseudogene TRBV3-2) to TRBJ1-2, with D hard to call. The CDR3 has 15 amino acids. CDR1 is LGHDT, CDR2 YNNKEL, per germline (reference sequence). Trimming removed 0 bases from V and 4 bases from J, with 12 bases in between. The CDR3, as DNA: TGTGCCAGCAGCCAAGATAACCGCGGCCGCTATGGCTACACCTTC. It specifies CASSQDNRGRYGYTF.

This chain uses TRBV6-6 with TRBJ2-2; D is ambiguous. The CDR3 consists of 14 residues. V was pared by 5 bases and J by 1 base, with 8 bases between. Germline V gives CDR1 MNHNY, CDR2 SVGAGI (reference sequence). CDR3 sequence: CASSPDMNTGELFF. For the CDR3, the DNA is TGTGCCAGCAGTCCAGACATGAACACCGGGGAGCTGTTTTTT.

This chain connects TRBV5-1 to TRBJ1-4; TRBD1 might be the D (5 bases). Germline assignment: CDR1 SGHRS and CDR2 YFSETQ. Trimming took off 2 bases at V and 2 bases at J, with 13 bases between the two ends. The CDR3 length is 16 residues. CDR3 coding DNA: TGCGCCAGCAGCTTCGAAACGGGGGGGACTAATGAAAAACTGTTTTTT. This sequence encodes CASSFETGGTNEKLFF.